These 10 T cell receptor beta chains were all obtained from the same sample, sequenced in a study of blood T cell repertoires in COVID-19. The data were produced by immunoSEQ multiplex PCR, yet TCRdb's version contains in-frame clones alone and is incomplete. The sample holds some 150,000 clones, about 80% seen once. The sequenced sample consisted of peripheral blood. Receptors were obtained from a woman aged 60-75 years with COVID-19, enrolled during active disease.

This sequence joins TRBV6-2 or TRBV6-3 and TRBJ2-3; TRBD2 is a possible D gene (7 bases). The ends were cut back, 5 bases at V and 4 bases at J, with 16 bases in the middle. The CDR3 has 15 amino acids. Germline-derived CDR1 and CDR2 are MNHEY and SVGEGT. Here the CDR3 DNA reads TGTGCCAGCAGTCCCCTGGGGGGGCGATCAGATACGCAGTATTTT. It yields the protein CASSPLGGRSDTQYF.

The chain has TRBV5-6 and TRBJ1-2; 10 bases fit TRBD1. From germline, CDR1 is SGHDT and CDR2 YYEEEE. The CDR3 is made up of 14 amino acids. V was clipped by 6 bases and J by 3 bases; unmatched bases: 5. CDR3 in amino acids: CASNLGTGDYGYTF. The CDR3 region has the DNA TGTGCCAGCAACCTCGGGACAGGGGACTATGGCTACACCTTC.

The chain carries TRBV15 and TRBJ1-1; 7 bases are a match to TRBD1. CDR1 is LNHNV, CDR2 YYDKDF, per germline (reference sequence). With V trimmed by 4 bases and J by 7 bases, 6 bases remained unmatched. This CDR3 comprises 13 residues. The CDR3, as DNA: TGTGCCACCAGCATCGACAGGGACCTTGAAGCTTTCTTT. Its translation is CATSIDRDLEAFF.

The chain uses TRBV6-1 and TRBJ1-3; D is uncertain. This CDR3 spans 14 amino acids. Germline V gives CDR1 MNHNS, CDR2 SASEGT. The V end was cut by 1 base, the J end by 0 bases, with 4 bases between. The chain's CDR3 is CASSEGASGNTIYF. DNA of the CDR3: TGTGCCAGCAGTGAAGGCGCCTCTGGAAACACCATATATTTT.

The gene calls are TRBV11-3 and TRBJ2-2, with 9 bases fitting TRBD2. V gave up 5 bases and J gave up 6 bases; unmatched junction bases: 16. Germline-derived CDR1 and CDR2 are SGHNT and YENEEA. The CDR3 consists of 18 residues. The CDR3 protein is CASSHRGLAGPSSGELFF. The DNA for the CDR3 is TGTGCCAGCAGCCACCGGGGACTAGCCGGGCCTTCCTCCGGGGAGCTGTTTTTT.

The chain carries TRBV6-5 and TRBJ1-1, with a tentative D call TRBD1 (5 bases). Germline CDR1 and CDR2: MNHEY and SVGAGI. V was cut by 2 bases and J by 1 base, with 11 bases left in between. The CDR3 contains 15 residues. The CDR3 here is CASSYMFGQNTEAFF. CDR3 sequence (DNA): TGTGCCAGCAGTTACATGTTTGGACAGAACACTGAAGCTTTCTTT.

The rearrangement joins TRBV6-5 to TRBJ1-1, with 10 nucleotides matching TRBD1. The CDR3 extends over 15 amino acids. The ends lost 4 bases at V and 5 bases at J; junction bases unmatched: 7. The germline gives CDR1 MNHEY, CDR2 SVGAGI. In DNA form, the CDR3 reads TGTGCCAGCAGTTCCAGGACAGGGGGGCGGACTGAAGCTTTCTTT. It encodes CASSSRTGGRTEAFF.

This chain uses TRBV30 with TRBJ1-2, with 9 bases that match TRBD1. The CDR3 has 14 residues. CDR1 and CDR2 from the germline V gene are GTSNPN and SVGIG (reference sequence). Trimming cost V 0 bases and J 2 bases; bases outside gene matches: 1. The CDR3 DNA is TGTGCCTGGAGTGTACAGGGGGCGAACTATGGCTACACCTTC. It specifies CAWSVQGANYGYTF.

This CDR3 reads CASSPSGILRQFF. The CDR3 DNA follows: TGTGCCAGCAGCCCGTCGGGGATATTAAGGCAGTTCTTC. The chain employs TRBV3-1 (or the pseudogene TRBV3-2) and TRBJ2-1; D perhaps matches TRBD2 (5 bases). Per germline, CDR1 LGHDT and CDR2 YNNKEL (reference sequence). Trimming took off 4 bases at V and 12 bases at J, with 16 bases between the two ends. This CDR3 is built from 13 residues.

The rearrangement joins TRBV7-9 to TRBJ1-1, with a weak D call TRBD1 (6 bases). Trimming removed 1 base at V and 0 bases at J, with 6 bases between. The V gene's germline CDR1 is SEHNR and CDR2 FQNEAQ (reference sequence). This CDR3 has 14 residues. DNA of the CDR3: TGTGCCAGCAGCTTAGAGGGGGTGAACACTGAAGCTTTCTTT. It translates to CASSLEGVNTEAFF.